This paragraph covers one T cell receptor (beta chain) sequence. This clonotype was counted ten times or more. It has no known antigen specificity. The record has no base qualities; no much larger clone is one base away. cDNA synthesis used template-switch 5'RACE with a primer carrying a 10-nucleotide random unique molecular identifier tagging each TCR transcript. Every sequencing run covered 15-18 subjects and yielded more than 180 million TCR-beta sequences. The RNeasy kit was used to extract total RNA. TCR-beta VDJ regions were amplified with primers for the TCR constant region and the 5'RACE anchor, using the KAPA Real-time Library Amplification kit. Sample indexes and Illumina adaptors were added in a first PCR, and a second PCR then increased library yield. After purification with Ampure beads, the TCR product of roughly 650 bp was size-selected on a 2% E-gel SizeSelection system. Before pooling, library quality was assessed on a Bioanalyzer, concentration was determined with Qubit, and library quantification was performed with the Kapa Library Quantification kit. An Illumina HiSeq 2500 was used to sequence the libraries paired-end at 2 x 150 bp. To increase sequence diversity, roughly 24-30% phiX was spiked into each library pool. The published analysis was carried out like this. The UMI-based MiGEC pipeline processed quality-filtered reads and removed over 90% of raw TCR sequences during error correction. VDJ genes were aligned to IMGT germline references, and each clonotype was defined by a unique CDR3 amino acid sequence together with V-J genes. Clonal expansion, Shannon diversity, and CDR3 relatedness (CalcPairwiseDistances, ClusterSamples) were evaluated with VDJtools, and phylogenetic trees were built with CLCbio workbench. Clones with at least 8 unique UMIs were defined as expanded, with this threshold being based on coefficient-of-variation modelling across technical triplicates. TCRdb took the public reads, trimmed them with fastp at Q25, ran MiXCR for clone calling and kept in-frame beta chains. Each entry merges the rows of one CDR3 protein and shows their most common DNA and genes. These V and J calls originate from TCRdb's pipeline instead of the authors' own analysis. The sample table records 46,000 or so distinct CDR3 sequences; around a tenth of these occur just once. The top ten constitute 21% of the sample.

The data derive from a study of neurological immune-mediated disorders (dated by TCRdb to the late 2010s). General notes on the study: Peripheral blood TCR-beta repertoires from HTLV-I-associated myelopathy (HAM/TSP) patients, multiple sclerosis patients and healthy controls were compared by UMI-based sequencing. The cohort was made up of 68 subjects, consisting of 15 or so HAM/TSP patients, about 34 multiple sclerosis patients and 20 healthy controls. The approximately 100 TCR-beta libraries included longitudinal samples, technical triplicates and paired sorted CD4+ and CD8+ T-cell subsets alongside PBMC samples.

Study-level results and caveats: No identical CDR3 amino acid sequences were shared among expanded clones across subjects, suggesting private TCR-beta repertoires in all groups. The highest TCR clonal expansion was observed in HAM/TSP patients, whereas the lowest was observed in MS patients, even when compared with healthy controls.

For the unsorted PBMC libraries, 2 million PBMCs were stored in RNAlater at -80 degrees C until RNA extraction and were used to generate the libraries. Peripheral blood was subjected to Ficoll-Hypaque density gradient centrifugation to isolate PBMCs, which were then cryopreserved in liquid nitrogen. Trimming costs V 6 bases and J 6 bases, and their ends lie 9 bases apart. The CDR3 sequence holds 12 residues, the cysteine and phenylalanine included. Just CDR3 DNA is preserved here, 36 bases in frame from base 1. The germline V gene supplies CDR1 MNHNS and CDR2 SASEGT. The chain uses TRBV6-1 and TRBJ1-5, with no confident D gene call. This receptor was identified in a woman in her forties with HTLV-1-associated myelopathy (HAM/TSP). Sequencing was performed on PBMCs. CDR3 sequence: CASSRTVQPQHF. The DNA sequence reads TGTGCCAGCAGCAGGACGGTTCAGCCCCAGCATTTT.